This T cell receptor beta chain is from a study of CD8 T cells in ankylosing spondylitis (dated by TCRdb to the late 2010s). With regard to the full study: T cell receptor beta repertoires were profiled in healthy donors and ankylosing spondylitis patients so that disease-linked TCR variants could be found. Peripheral blood samples were taken, and synovial fluid was additionally collected from ankylosing spondylitis patients. In total, the full study cohort was made up of 110 or so healthy donors and more than 20 ankylosing spondylitis patients.

What the study reported, not specific to this receptor: Some motif variants were previously reported in synovial fluid and blood of reactive arthritis patients, suggesting common disease-initiation mechanisms. Significant enrichment of the disease-linked clones was reported in matched synovial fluid samples from ankylosing spondylitis patients. A TCR beta motif of about eight highly homologous amino acid variants appeared characteristic of blood from ankylosing spondylitis patients. The disease-linked clones showed a CD8+ phenotype and occurred at relatively low frequencies in peripheral blood.

At least ten counts were recorded for this clonotype. Its specific antigen is unknown. No much larger clone exists at a distance of one base, and base qualities are not known. TCRdb records Illumina HiSeq 2500 as the sequencer. Quantitative 5'-RACE with molecular barcodes was the method used to prepare the TCR beta libraries. On the study's bioinformatics: A new computational method, built on a probabilistic model of VDJ rearrangement, was used to identify disease-linked TCR variants. TCRdb took the public reads, trimmed them with fastp at Q25, ran MiXCR for clone calling and kept in-frame beta chains. Rows are unified per CDR3 protein, each entry keeping the most common DNA and genes. What appears here as the V and J calls and clone size reflects TCRdb's work, not the paper's. Across this sample there are around 250,000 distinct CDR3 sequences, with roughly a tenth seen only once. The ten biggest clones cover roughly 6.8% of the sample.

Inclusive of the bounding cysteine and phenylalanine, the CDR3 is 12 residues long. Just CDR3 DNA is preserved here, 36 bases in frame from base 1. V is shortened by 4 bases, J by 0 bases, and the region joining them spans 4 bases. CDR1 and CDR2 are read off the germline V gene as SGHRS and YFSETQ. The sample was blood, either unsorted or a sorted T cell fraction (not recorded which). The chain is assembled from TRBV5-1 and TRBJ2-5; the D gene remains uncertain. The source of this sequence is a male donor with ankylosing spondylitis or in good health (not recorded which). The DNA reads TGCGCCAGCAGCACCAACCAAGAGACCCAGTACTTC. This sequence encodes CASSTNQETQYF.